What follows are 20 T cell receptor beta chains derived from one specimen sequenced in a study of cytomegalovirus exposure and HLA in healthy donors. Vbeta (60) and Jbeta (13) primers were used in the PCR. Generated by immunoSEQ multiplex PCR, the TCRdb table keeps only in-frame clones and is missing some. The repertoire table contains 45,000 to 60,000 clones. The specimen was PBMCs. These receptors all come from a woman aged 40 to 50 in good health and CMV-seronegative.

The CDR3 coding sequence is TGTGCCAGCAGTCAAACTCTGAGCTCCTATAATTCACCCCTCCACTTT. Encoded protein: CASSQTLSSYNSPLHF. The rearrangement uses TRBV28 and TRBJ1-6; D not certain. The CDR3 is made up of 16 amino acids. The V gene's germline CDR1 is MDHEN and CDR2 SYDVKM. Trimming left V 5 bases short and J 0 bases short, with 11 bases between.

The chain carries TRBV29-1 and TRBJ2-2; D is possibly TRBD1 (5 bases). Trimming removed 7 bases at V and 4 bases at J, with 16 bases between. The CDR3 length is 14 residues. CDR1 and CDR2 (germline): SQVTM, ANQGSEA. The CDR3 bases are TGCAGCGCCAAGCTGACAGTTCTCACCGGGGAGCTGTTTTTT. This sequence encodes CSAKLTVLTGELFF.

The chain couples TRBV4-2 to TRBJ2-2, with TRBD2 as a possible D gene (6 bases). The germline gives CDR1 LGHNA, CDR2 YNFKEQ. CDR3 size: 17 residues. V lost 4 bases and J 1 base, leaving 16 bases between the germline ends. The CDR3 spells CASSPTSGLLNTGELFF. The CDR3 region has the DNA TGTGCCAGCAGCCCTACGTCAGGACTACTGAACACCGGGGAGCTGTTTTTT.

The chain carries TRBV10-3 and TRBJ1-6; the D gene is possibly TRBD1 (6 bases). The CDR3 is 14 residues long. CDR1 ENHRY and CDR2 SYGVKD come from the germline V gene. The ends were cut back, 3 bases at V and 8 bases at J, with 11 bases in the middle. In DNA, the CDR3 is TGTGCCATCAGTGATTACAGGGATCATTCACCCCTCCACTTT. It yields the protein CAISDYRDHSPLHF.

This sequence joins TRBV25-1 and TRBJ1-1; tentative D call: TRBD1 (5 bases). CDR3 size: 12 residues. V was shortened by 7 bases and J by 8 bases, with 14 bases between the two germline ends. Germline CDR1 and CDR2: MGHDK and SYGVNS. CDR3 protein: CASIGVGGEAFF. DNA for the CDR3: TGTGCCAGCATCGGGGTGGGGGGGGAAGCTTTCTTT. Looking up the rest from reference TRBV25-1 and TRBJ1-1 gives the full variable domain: EADIYQTPRYLVIGTGKKITLECSQTMGHDKMYWYQQDPGMELHLIHYSYGVNSTEKGDLSSESTVSRIRTEHFPLTLESARPSHTSQYLCASIGVGGEAFFGQGTRLTVV.

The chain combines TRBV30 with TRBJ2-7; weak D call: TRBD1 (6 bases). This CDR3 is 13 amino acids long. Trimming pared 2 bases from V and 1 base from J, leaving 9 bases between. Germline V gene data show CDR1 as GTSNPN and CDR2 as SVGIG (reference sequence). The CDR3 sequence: CAWSPGTSYEQYF. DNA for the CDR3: TGTGCCTGGAGTCCCGGGACATCCTACGAGCAGTACTTC.

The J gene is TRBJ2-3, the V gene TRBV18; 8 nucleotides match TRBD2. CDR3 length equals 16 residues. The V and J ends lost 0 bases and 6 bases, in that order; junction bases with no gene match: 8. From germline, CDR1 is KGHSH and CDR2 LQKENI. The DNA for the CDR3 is TGTGCCAGCTCACCACCGACGGGAGGGCCTTGGGATACGCAGTATTTT. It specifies CASSPPTGGPWDTQYF.

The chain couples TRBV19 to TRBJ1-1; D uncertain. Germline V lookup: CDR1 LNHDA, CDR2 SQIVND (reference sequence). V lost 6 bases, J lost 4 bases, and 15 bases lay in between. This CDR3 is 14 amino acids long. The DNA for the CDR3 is TGTGCCAGTAGCCTGCGGAGCCAGAGCACTGAAGCTTTCTTT. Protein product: CASSLRSQSTEAFF.

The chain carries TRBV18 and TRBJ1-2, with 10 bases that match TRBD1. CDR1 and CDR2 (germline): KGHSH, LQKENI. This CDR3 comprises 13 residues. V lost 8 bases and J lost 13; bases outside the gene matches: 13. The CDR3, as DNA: TGTGCCAGCACCTCCGGGACAGGGGAGTTGACCACCTTC. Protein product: CASTSGTGELTTF.

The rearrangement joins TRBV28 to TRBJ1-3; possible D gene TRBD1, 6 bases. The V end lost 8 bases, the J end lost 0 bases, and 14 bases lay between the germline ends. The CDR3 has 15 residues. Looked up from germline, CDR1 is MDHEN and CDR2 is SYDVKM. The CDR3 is CASYARGFSGNTIYF. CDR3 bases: TGTGCCAGCTACGCTAGGGGGTTCTCTGGAAACACCATATATTTT.

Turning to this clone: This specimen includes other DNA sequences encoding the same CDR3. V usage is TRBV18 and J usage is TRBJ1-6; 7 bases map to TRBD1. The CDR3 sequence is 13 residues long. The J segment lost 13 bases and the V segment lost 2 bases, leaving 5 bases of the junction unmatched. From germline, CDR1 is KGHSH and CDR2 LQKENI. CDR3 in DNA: TGTGCCAGCTCACCAGACAGGGAAGGGCCCCTCCACTTT. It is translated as CASSPDREGPLHF.

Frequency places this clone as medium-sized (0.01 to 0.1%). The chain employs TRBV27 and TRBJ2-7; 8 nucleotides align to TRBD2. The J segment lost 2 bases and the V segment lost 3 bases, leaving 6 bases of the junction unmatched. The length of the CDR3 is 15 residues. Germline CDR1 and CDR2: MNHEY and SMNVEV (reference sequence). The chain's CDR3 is CASSFGSGVTYEQYF. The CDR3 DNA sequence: TGTGCCAGCAGTTTTGGTAGCGGGGTTACCTACGAGCAGTACTTC.

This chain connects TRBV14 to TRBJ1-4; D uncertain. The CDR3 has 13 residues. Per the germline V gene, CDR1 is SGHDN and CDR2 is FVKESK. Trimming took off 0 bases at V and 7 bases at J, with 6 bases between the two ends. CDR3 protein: CASSQDLSEKLFF. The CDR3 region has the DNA TGTGCCAGCAGCCAAGATTTGAGTGAAAAACTGTTTTTT.

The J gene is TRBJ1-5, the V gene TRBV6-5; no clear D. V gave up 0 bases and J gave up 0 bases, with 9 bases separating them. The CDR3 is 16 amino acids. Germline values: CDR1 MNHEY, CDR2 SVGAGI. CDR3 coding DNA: TGTGCCAGCAGTTACTCAGCTGCAACTAGCAATCAGCCCCAGCATTTT. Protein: CASSYSAATSNQPQHF.

CDR3 sequence: CASSADRGRQPQHF. The CDR3 DNA follows: TGTGCCAGCAGTGCCGACAGGGGTCGGCAGCCCCAGCATTTT. The chain has TRBV6-1 and TRBJ1-5, with TRBD1 matching over 8 bases. V trimming: 4 bases; J trimming: 7 bases; junction bases outside the gene matches: 6. The germline V gene has CDR1 MNHNS and CDR2 SASEGT. The CDR3 has 14 residues.

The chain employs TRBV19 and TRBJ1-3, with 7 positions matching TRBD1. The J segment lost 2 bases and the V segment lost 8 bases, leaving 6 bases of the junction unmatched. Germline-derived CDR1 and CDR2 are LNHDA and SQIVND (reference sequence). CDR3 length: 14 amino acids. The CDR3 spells CASGRQGAGNTIYF. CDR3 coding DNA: TGTGCCAGTGGAAGACAGGGAGCTGGAAACACCATATATTTT.

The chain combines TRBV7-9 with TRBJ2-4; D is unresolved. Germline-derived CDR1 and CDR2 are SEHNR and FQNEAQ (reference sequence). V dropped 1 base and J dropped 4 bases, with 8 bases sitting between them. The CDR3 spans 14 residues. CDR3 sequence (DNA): TGTGCCAGCAGCTTAGATTCCTTGAAAAACATTCAGTACTTC. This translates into CASSLDSLKNIQYF.

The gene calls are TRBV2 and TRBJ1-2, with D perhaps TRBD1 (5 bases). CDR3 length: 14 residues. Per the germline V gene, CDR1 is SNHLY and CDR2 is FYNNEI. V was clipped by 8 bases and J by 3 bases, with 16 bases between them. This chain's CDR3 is CASSKGIGDYGYTF. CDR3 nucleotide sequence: TGTGCCAGCTCCAAGGGGATTGGGGACTATGGCTACACCTTC.

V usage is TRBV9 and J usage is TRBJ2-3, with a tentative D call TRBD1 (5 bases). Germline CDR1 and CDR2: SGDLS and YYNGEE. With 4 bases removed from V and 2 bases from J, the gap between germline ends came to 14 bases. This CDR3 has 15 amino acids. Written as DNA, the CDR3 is TGTGCCAGCAGCCCCCGGCAGGGTGTCACAGATACGCAGTATTTT. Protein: CASSPRQGVTDTQYF.

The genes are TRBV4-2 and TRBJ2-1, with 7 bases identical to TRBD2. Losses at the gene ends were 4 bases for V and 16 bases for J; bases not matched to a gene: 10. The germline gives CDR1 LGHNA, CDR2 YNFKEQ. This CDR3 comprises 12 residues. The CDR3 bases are TGTGCCAGCAGCCCGATGGGCGGGGGTCCCTTCTTC. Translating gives CASSPMGGGPFF.